The 32 T cell receptor beta chains given below trace back to one sample, sequenced in a study of blood T cells in healthy people across ages. The second PCR ran about 6 to 11 cycles with a sample-barcoded 5' primer and J-beta primers. TCRdb ran MiXCR on the 5' RACE reads and lists one entry per CDR3 protein. The sample carries more than 500,000 distinct CDR3 sequences, roughly a quarter recorded once. These data were also reused for a study on T cells of mothers and their children.

The sample comprised blood. Every receptor here comes from a boy younger than 10 in good health.

In its sample, this clonotype was seen a few times. The rearrangement uses TRBV2 and TRBJ1-4, with D perhaps matching TRBD1 (5 bases). There are 13 residues in the CDR3. The germline CDR1 and CDR2 sequences are SNHLY and FYNNEI. The ends were cut back, 11 bases at V and 8 bases at J, with 18 bases in the middle. The CDR3 sequence: CAPTGAFSEKLFF. As DNA, the CDR3 is TGTGCCCCCACAGGAGCTTTCAGCGAAAAACTGTTTTTT.

This clonotype has more than one count but fewer than ten. This chain uses TRBV15 with TRBJ2-1; D unclear. Germline loops: CDR1 LNHNV, CDR2 YYDKDF (reference sequence). The germline V and J ends were trimmed by 0 bases and 6 bases, with 6 bases remaining between them. This CDR3 region has 13 residues. The CDR3, as DNA: TGTGCCACCAGCAGAGACGACGGCAATGAGCAGTTCTTC. Translated, it gives CATSRDDGNEQFF. The full variable domain, rest sourced from reference TRBV15 and TRBJ2-1, is DAMVIQNPRYQVTQFGKPVTLSCSQTLNHNVMYWYQQKSSQAPKLLFHYYDKDFNNEADTPDNFQSRRPNTSFCFLDIRSPGLGDTAMYLCATSRDDGNEQFFGPGTRLTVL.

The chain combines TRBV6-5 with TRBJ1-2, with D tentatively TRBD1 (5 bases). The CDR3 length is 13 residues. Germline-derived CDR1 and CDR2 are MNHEY and SVGAGI. The germline V and J ends were trimmed by 6 bases and 6 bases, with 14 bases remaining between them. CDR3 loop: CASSSGTRDGYTF. CDR3 nucleotides: TGTGCCAGCAGCTCCGGGACCCGGGATGGCTACACCTTC.

The genes are TRBV7-9 and TRBJ1-2, with D unresolved. Trimming stripped 0 bases from V and 8 bases from J, with 4 bases between. The V gene's germline CDR1 is SEHNR and CDR2 FQNEAQ (reference sequence). This CDR3 region has 11 residues. CDR3 sequence (DNA): TGTGCCAGCAGCTTAGCGGAGGGCTACACCTTC. Protein product: CASSLAEGYTF.

This clonotype occurred a few times. The chain combines TRBV11-2 with TRBJ1-2; D is unresolved. Per germline, CDR1 SGHAT and CDR2 FQNNGV. V was clipped by 5 bases and J by 8 bases, with 18 bases between them. The CDR3 loop spans 14 amino acids. The CDR3 loop reads CASSPRFSQGGYTF. In DNA form, the CDR3 reads TGTGCCAGCAGCCCCCGGTTTAGCCAAGGCGGCTACACCTTC. Filled out from reference TRBV11-2 and TRBJ1-2, the complete variable domain reads EAGVAQSPRYKIIEKRQSVAFWCNPISGHATLYWYQQILGQGPKLLIQFQNNGVVDDSQLPKDRFSAERLKGVDSTLKIQPAKLEDSAVYLCASSPRFSQGGYTFGSGTRLTVV.

The chain couples TRBV27 to TRBJ2-7; D not certain. There are 13 residues in the CDR3. V was clipped by 0 bases and J by 5 bases, with 8 bases between them. The germline V gene encodes CDR1 MNHEY and CDR2 SMNVEV (reference sequence). The CDR3 DNA sequence: TGTGCCAGCAGTTTATCTCTGGGCAACGAGCAGTACTTC. Its protein is CASSLSLGNEQYF.

This clonotype occurred a few times. This chain uses TRBV7-9 with TRBJ1-4; possible D gene TRBD1, 5 bases. With 5 bases removed from V and 1 base from J, the gap between germline ends came to 11 bases. CDR1 and CDR2 from the germline V gene are SEHNR and FQNEAQ (reference sequence). CDR3 size: 15 residues. This chain's CDR3 is CASSIGTVTNEKLFF. The DNA for the CDR3 is TGTGCCAGCAGCATAGGGACGGTAACTAATGAAAAACTGTTTTTT.

V is TRBV6-6 and J is TRBJ2-7, with 8 bases matching TRBD1. Trimming removed 6 bases from V and 4 bases from J; junction bases left unmatched: 5. The CDR3 has 13 residues. CDR1 and CDR2 from the germline V gene are MNHNY and SVGAGI (reference sequence). The CDR3, as DNA: TGTGCCAGCAGGGACAGGGCTATATACGAGCAGTACTTC. Translated, it gives CASRDRAIYEQYF.

The chain links TRBV5-1 to TRBJ2-1; D not resolved. Looked up from germline, CDR1 is SGHRS and CDR2 is YFSETQ. The V end lost 0 bases, the J end lost 0 bases, and 10 bases lay between the germline ends. CDR3 size: 16 residues. CDR3 protein: CASSLVSRSSYNEQFF. The CDR3 DNA sequence: TGCGCCAGCAGCTTGGTCAGCAGAAGCTCCTACAATGAGCAGTTCTTC.

Turning to this clonotype: One junction end disagrees with the germline gene, perhaps due to a read error. The chain has TRBV20-1 and TRBJ2-7, with 10 bases lining up with TRBD2. The germline CDR1 and CDR2 sequences are DFQATT and SNEGSKA (reference sequence). The CDR3 covers 12 residues. In DNA, the CDR3 is TGCAGTGCTGGCGAGGGAACTAGCGGGGACCACTTC. This gives the protein CSAGEGTSGDHF.

V usage is TRBV5-6 and J usage is TRBJ2-1, with 10 nucleotides matching TRBD2. The CDR3 totals 15 residues. The germline V gene has CDR1 SGHDT and CDR2 YYEEEE. The V gene end was trimmed by 6 bases and the J gene end by 9 bases; junction bases not matched to a gene: 12. The CDR3 nucleotides are TGTGCCAGCACCAAGGCCTCTAGCGGGAGACCTGAGCAGTTCTTC. Its protein is CASTKASSGRPEQFF.

This clonotype was picked up a small number of times. The V and J genes are TRBV29-1 and TRBJ1-2; 7 bases align to TRBD1. Germline lookup yields CDR1 SQVTM and CDR2 ANQGSEA. The CDR3 consists of 15 residues. The J segment lost 6 bases and the V segment lost 6 bases, leaving 16 bases of the junction unmatched. The CDR3 is CSVASDRAGIDGYTF. CDR3 bases: TGCAGCGTCGCGTCCGACAGGGCAGGGATTGATGGCTACACCTTC.

This sequence joins TRBV10-3 and TRBJ2-3, with 7 bases matching TRBD2. V gave up 4 bases and J gave up 6 bases; unmatched junction bases: 16. CDR3 size: 17 residues. Germline V gene data show CDR1 as ENHRY and CDR2 as SYGVKD. The CDR3 nucleotides read TGTGCCATCAGTGCCAACCGGGGCGGGAGAAATAGCGATACGCAGTATTTT. Protein product: CAISANRGGRNSDTQYF.

The CDR3 DNA follows: TGTGCCAGCAGCCAATATGCCCTCCAAGAGACCCAGTACTTC. This codes for CASSQYALQETQYF. This chain connects TRBV3-1 to TRBJ2-5; D is ambiguous. V lost 2 bases and J 1 base, leaving 8 bases between the germline ends. CDR1 and CDR2 (germline): LGHDT, YNNKEL (reference sequence). The CDR3 contains 14 residues.

The V gene is TRBV7-9, the J gene TRBJ2-7, with TRBD2 identical over 10 bases. Per the germline V gene, CDR1 is SEHNR and CDR2 is FQNEAQ (reference sequence). The CDR3 runs 15 residues. The V and J ends lost 3 bases and 7 bases, in that order; junction bases with no gene match: 9. The CDR3 DNA is TGTGCCAGCAGCTTCCCCCTAGCGGGAGTCGGTGAGCAGTACTTC. It specifies CASSFPLAGVGEQYF.

This clonotype has just a few counts. The genes are TRBV7-2 and TRBJ2-5; 8 bases line up with TRBD2. Germline-derived CDR1 and CDR2 are SGHTA and FQGNSA. This CDR3 comprises 13 residues. V trimming: 7 bases; J trimming: 4 bases; junction bases outside the gene matches: 5. This CDR3 is CASTGGLRETQYF. The CDR3, as DNA: TGTGCCAGCACGGGGGGGTTGCGAGAGACCCAGTACTTC. Using reference TRBV7-2 and TRBJ2-5 for the parts outside the CDR3, the full variable domain is GAGVSQSPSNKVTEKGKDVELRCDPISGHTALYWYRQSLGQGLEFLIYFQGNSAPDKSGLPSDRFSAERTGGSVSTLTIQRTQQEDSAVYLCASTGGLRETQYFGPGTRLLVL.

This clonotype was found a few times. The gene calls are TRBV10-3 and TRBJ2-3; D ambiguous. The V and J ends lost 0 bases and 5 bases respectively, with 3 bases between them. The CDR3 runs 12 residues. The germline gives CDR1 ENHRY, CDR2 SYGVKD. The CDR3 DNA reads as TGTGCCATCAGTGAGTCGGTAGATACGCAGTATTTT. It specifies CAISESVDTQYF.

The chain carries TRBV7-6 and TRBJ2-3; D is possibly TRBD2 (5 bases). Trimming removed 3 bases at V and 2 bases at J, with 9 bases between. The CDR3 runs 14 residues. CDR1 SGHVS and CDR2 FNYEAQ come from the germline V gene. DNA of the CDR3: TGTGCCAGCAGCTTGGCGGGTACCACAGATACGCAGTATTTT. Residues: CASSLAGTTDTQYF.

This clonotype was detected once. This sequence joins TRBV29-1 and TRBJ1-4; D perhaps matches TRBD1 (5 bases). CDR1 SQVTM and CDR2 ANQGSEA come from the germline V gene. V lost 4 bases and J lost 4, with 10 bases in between. The CDR3 is made up of 13 amino acids. Here the CDR3 reads CSVAQGSNEKLFF. The CDR3 coding sequence is TGCAGCGTTGCGCAGGGAAGTAATGAAAAACTGTTTTTT.

This sequence joins TRBV7-2 and TRBJ2-5; a possible D gene is TRBD2 (5 bases). Germline lookup yields CDR1 SGHTA and CDR2 FQGNSA. The CDR3 extends over 17 amino acids. V gave up 5 bases and J gave up 5 bases, with 24 bases separating them. The CDR3 sequence: CASSPRASRLPGETQYF. The CDR3 DNA reads TGTGCCAGCAGCCCCCGAGCCAGCAGGCTGCCGGGGGAGACCCAGTACTTC. The full variable domain, completed using reference TRBV7-2 and TRBJ2-5, is GAGVSQSPSNKVTEKGKDVELRCDPISGHTALYWYRQSLGQGLEFLIYFQGNSAPDKSGLPSDRFSAERTGGSVSTLTIQRTQQEDSAVYLCASSPRASRLPGETQYFGPGTRLLVL.

This chain uses TRBV12-3 or TRBV12-4 with TRBJ1-1, with D possibly TRBD1 on 5 matching bases. The CDR3 runs to 14 residues. V shed 3 bases and J shed 0 bases, with 8 bases lying between them. DNA for the CDR3: TGTGCCAGCAGTTTTGGGGACGTGAACACTGAAGCTTTCTTT. Translation gives CASSFGDVNTEAFF.

This clonotype was detected a few times. The chain has TRBV6-2 or TRBV6-3 and TRBJ2-3; maybe TRBD2 (7 bases). The V gene's germline CDR1 is MNHEY and CDR2 SVGEGT. Trimming removed 3 bases at V and 2 bases at J, with 12 bases between. CDR3 length: 15 amino acids. The CDR3 loop reads CASSYGGGYTDTQYF. The CDR3 coding sequence is TGTGCCAGCAGTTATGGCGGGGGCTACACAGATACGCAGTATTTT.

For the CDR3, the DNA is TGTGCCAGCAGCTTAGGGGGAAGGAGCGAAGAGACCCAGTACTTC. Amino acids: CASSLGGRSEETQYF. The chain combines TRBV13 with TRBJ2-5; D remains unclear. This CDR3 region has 15 residues. The germline V and J ends were trimmed by 0 bases and 3 bases, with 11 bases remaining between them. Germline V lookup: CDR1 PRHDT, CDR2 FYEKMQ (reference sequence).

This clonotype has a handful of counts. V usage is TRBV11-2 and J usage is TRBJ1-2; D gene uncertain. This CDR3 spans 15 amino acids. With 2 bases removed from V and 0 bases from J, the gap between germline ends came to 10 bases. Germline values: CDR1 SGHAT, CDR2 FQNNGV. The DNA of the CDR3 is TGTGCCAGCAGCTTATCGTTTGGAGCTAACTATGGCTACACCTTC. It is translated as CASSLSFGANYGYTF.

In this sample, this clonotype turned up once. The gene calls are TRBV7-4 and TRBJ2-4; D is unresolved. Germline V gene data show CDR1 as SGHVT and CDR2 as SQSDAQ. Between the trimmed V and J ends, which lost 5 bases and 3 bases, there was a span of 11 bases. The CDR3 totals 14 residues. The CDR3 region has the DNA TGTGCCAGCAGCCTTGGAGTAAGCAAAAACATTCAGTACTTC. Its translation: CASSLGVSKNIQYF.

The sample holds a few counts of this clonotype. The junction shows a germline mismatch at one end, possibly a read error. The chain couples TRBV6-5 to TRBJ1-5; unclear D gene. CDR3 size: 14 residues. Looked up from germline, CDR1 is MNHEY and CDR2 is SVGAGI. This chain's CDR3 is CTSSYSREGRPQHF. The CDR3 region has the DNA TGTACCAGCAGTTACTCGAGGGAGGGCCGGCCCCAGCATTTT.

This clonotype was picked up a small number of times. The V and J genes are TRBV11-2 and TRBJ2-6; 12 bases line up with TRBD2. Germline CDR1 SGHAT, CDR2 FQNNGV. V shed 5 bases, J shed 3 bases, and the junction held 14 bases outside the gene matches. There are 20 residues in the CDR3. The CDR3 region has the DNA TGTGCCAGCAGCCTCCGGGCTCTAGCGGGAGGGTTGGTTGGGGCCAACGTCCTGACTTTC. Encoded protein: CASSLRALAGGLVGANVLTF.

The chain recombines TRBV7-9 with TRBJ2-5, with D tentatively TRBD1 (6 bases). The end of the DNA fits TRBJ2-1 better, so the J call may be wrong. This CDR3 comprises 16 residues. CDR1 SEHNR and CDR2 FQNEAQ come from the germline V gene (reference sequence). CDR3 amino acids: CASSAPGPGANNEQFF. CDR3 nucleotides: TGTGCCAGCAGCGCCCCGGGGCCAGGGGCTAACAATGAGCAGTTCTTC.

This clonotype was found a few times. J is TRBJ1-2 and V is TRBV7-2, with D uncertain. Trimming removed 5 bases at V and 2 bases at J, with 12 bases between. The CDR3 loop spans 14 amino acids. Germline V lookup: CDR1 SGHTA, CDR2 FQGNSA. DNA of the CDR3: TGTGCCAGCAGCCCGAGCTCCACGAACTATGGCTACACCTTC. Protein: CASSPSSTNYGYTF.

The rearrangement uses TRBV7-9 and TRBJ2-3; perhaps TRBD2 as D (5 bases). The CDR3 runs to 16 residues. In germline, CDR1 is SEHNR, CDR2 FQNEAQ (reference sequence). The V and J ends lost 6 bases and 0 bases respectively, with 16 bases between them. CDR3 nucleotide sequence: TGTGCCAGCAGAACCCCAGTGAGGGCTAGCACAGATACGCAGTATTTT. Translation gives CASRTPVRASTDTQYF. The whole variable domain, remainder taken from reference TRBV7-9 and TRBJ2-3, is DTGVSQNPRHKITKRGQNVTFRCDPISEHNRLYWYRQTLGQGPEFLTYFQNEAQLEKSRLLSDRFSAERPKGSFSTLEIQRTEQGDSAMYLCASRTPVRASTDTQYFGPGTRLTVL.

This clonotype was detected only a few times. CDR3 DNA: TGTGCCAGCAGCTTAGGACAGTCCAATGAGCAGTTCTTC. This translates into CASSLGQSNEQFF. The chain combines TRBV27 with TRBJ2-5; the D gene is possibly TRBD1 (6 bases). The better agreement between TRBJ2-1 and the DNA end casts doubt on the J call. The CDR3 loop spans 13 amino acids. CDR1 is MNHEY, CDR2 SMNVEV, per germline (reference sequence).

The V and J genes are TRBV21-1 and TRBJ2-5; TRBD1, the table's D call, was not compared with the DNA. The J call is uncertain, as TRBJ2-7 better fits the DNA end. TRBV21-1 is deemed a pseudogene. The CDR3 extends over 14 amino acids. Written as DNA, the CDR3 is TGTGCCAGCAGCAAAGACTGGCAGGGTTACGAGCAGTACTTC. Translated, it gives CASSKDWQGYEQYF.